Included here is one T cell receptor beta chain sequence, with context. This entry comes from a study of blood T cell repertoires in COVID-19. Study-level information: Samples of COVID-19 (acute and convalescent) were obtained from the United States, Italy and Spain. Sources were T cells, B-cell-depleted T cells, or PBMCs; the material itself was cDNA or gDNA.

With V trimmed by 5 bases and J by 7 bases, 11 bases remained unmatched. Germline V gene sequence: CDR1 SGHTA, CDR2 FQGNSA. The CDR3 contains 18 residues. Authors' methods: The authors estimated nucleated cell counts from reference gene primer amplification. The method was immunoSEQ multiplex PCR; TCRdb's version includes in-frame clones alone and lacks a portion of them. D and trimming come from the DNA, and the V and J calls and clone size come from that table. The data show approximately 92,000 clones, around 85% seen once. The chain links TRBV7-2 to TRBJ2-1; 16 bases match TRBD2. The specimen sequenced was peripheral blood. The sequence was collected from a woman aged 55 to 70 with COVID-19, enrolled during active disease. The chain's CDR3 is CASSPLGLAGGLWNEQFF. CDR3 coding DNA: TGTGCCAGCAGCCCATTGGGACTAGCGGGGGGGCTTTGGAATGAGCAGTTCTTC.